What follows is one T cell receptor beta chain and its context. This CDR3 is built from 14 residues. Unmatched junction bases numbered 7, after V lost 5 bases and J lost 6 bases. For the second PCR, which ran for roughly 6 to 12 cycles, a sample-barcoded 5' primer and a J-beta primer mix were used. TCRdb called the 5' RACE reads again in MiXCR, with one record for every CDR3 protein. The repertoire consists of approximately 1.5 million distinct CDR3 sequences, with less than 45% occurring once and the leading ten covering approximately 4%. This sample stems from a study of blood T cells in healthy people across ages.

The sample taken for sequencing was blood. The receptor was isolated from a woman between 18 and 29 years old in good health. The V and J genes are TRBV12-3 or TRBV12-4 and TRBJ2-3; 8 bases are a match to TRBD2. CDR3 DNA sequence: TGTGCCAGCAGTACTAGCGGAGGAGAGGATACGCAGTATTTT. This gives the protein CASSTSGGEDTQYF.